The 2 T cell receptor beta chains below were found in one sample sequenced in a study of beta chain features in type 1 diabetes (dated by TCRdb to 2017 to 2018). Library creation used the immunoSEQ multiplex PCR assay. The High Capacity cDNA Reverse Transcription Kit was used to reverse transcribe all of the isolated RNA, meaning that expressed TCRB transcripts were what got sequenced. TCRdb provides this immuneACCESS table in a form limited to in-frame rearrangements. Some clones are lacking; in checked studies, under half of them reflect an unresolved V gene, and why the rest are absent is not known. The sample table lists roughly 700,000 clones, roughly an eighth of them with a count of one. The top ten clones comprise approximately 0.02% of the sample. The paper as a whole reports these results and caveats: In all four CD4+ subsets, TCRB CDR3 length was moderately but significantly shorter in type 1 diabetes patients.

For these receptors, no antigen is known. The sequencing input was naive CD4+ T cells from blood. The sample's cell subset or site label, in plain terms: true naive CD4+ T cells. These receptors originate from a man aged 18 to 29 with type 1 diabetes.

The CDR3 is CAWTAGTEETQYF. As DNA, the CDR3 is TGTGCCTGGACCGCGGGGACAGAAGAGACCCAGTACTTC. The gene calls are TRBV30 and TRBJ2-5, with TRBD1 as a possible D gene (7 bases). Trimming removed 4 bases from V and 3 bases from J, with 12 bases in between. From germline, CDR1 is GTSNPN and CDR2 SVGIG (reference sequence). The CDR3 extends over 13 amino acids. The whole variable domain, remainder taken from reference TRBV30 and TRBJ2-5, is SQTIHQWPATLVQPVGSPLSLECTVEGTSNPNLYWYRQAAGRGLQLLFYSVGIGQISSEVPQNLSASRPQDRQFILSSKKLLLSDSGFYLCAWTAGTEETQYFGPGTRLLVL.

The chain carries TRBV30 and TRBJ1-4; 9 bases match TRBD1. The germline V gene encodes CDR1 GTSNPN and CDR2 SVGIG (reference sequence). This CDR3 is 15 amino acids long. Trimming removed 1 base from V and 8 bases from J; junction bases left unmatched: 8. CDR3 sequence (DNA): TGTGCCTGGAGTGACACAGGGGGCGGCGGGGAAAAACTGTTTTTT. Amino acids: CAWSDTGGGGEKLFF.